These T cell receptor beta chains were read from a single sample in a study of T cells in Graves' hyperthyroidism and ophthalmopathy. One entry per CDR3 protein results from TCRdb running MiXCR on the multiplex PCR reads. The data contain hundreds of thousands of distinct CDR3 sequences, about 45% of them singletons. The sequencing input was peripheral blood or thyroid tissue (not recorded which). The source is an adult man with Graves' disease, either hyperthyroidism or ophthalmopathy (not recorded which). Both conserved end residues are part of each CDR3. The D gene is left open where the match is weak. Expanded clones get a size class; other rows say once, few or many, or leave the size out.

few	14	TRBJ1-2	TRBV6-6	-	TGTGCCAGCAGTCGAAGGGTGGTCGCCTATGGCTACACCTTC	CASSRRVVAYGYTF
-	14	TRBJ2-2	TRBV6-5	TRBD2	TGTGCCAGCAGAGGACTAGCGGGGATCGGGGAGCTGTTTTTT	CASRGLAGIGELFF
-	17	TRBJ2-7	TRBV7-2	TRBD2	TGTGCCAGCAGCTTACGCGGGACTAGCGGGACGCTCTACGAGCAGTACTTC	CASSLRGTSGTLYEQYF
-	14	TRBJ1-6	TRBV7-9	-	TGTGCCAGCAGCTTAGCTGCGGATAATTCACCCCTCCACTTT	CASSLAADNSPLHF
many	15	TRBJ2-5	TRBV7-9	TRBD2	TGTGCCAGCAGCTTAGGAGGACTAGGCCAAGAGACCCAGTACTTC	CASSLGGLGQETQYF
few	15	TRBJ2-2	TRBV7-2	TRBD1	TGTGCCAGCAGCTCCATGGGACAGGGGGCCGGGGAGCTGTTTTTT	CASSSMGQGAGELFF
many	15	TRBJ1-2	TRBV7-9	TRBD1	TGTGCCAGCAGCTTGAACCCGACAGGGAACTATGGCTACACCTTC	CASSLNPTGNYGYTF
-	13	TRBJ2-2	TRBV24-1	-	TGTGCCACCAGTACCCCCATCCCCGGGGAGCTGTTTTTT	CATSTPIPGELFF
many	14	TRBJ1-1	TRBV7-3	-	TGTGCCAGCAGCTTAACGTCCAGGGGTTCTGAAGCTTTCTTT	CASSLTSRGSEAFF
many	17	TRBJ1-6	TRBV7-8	-	TGTGCCAGCAGCCCCGCTGCGTCGGTGGTGGTGGGTTCACCCCTCCACTTT	CASSPAASVVVGSPLHF
-	14	TRBJ1-2	TRBV20-1	-	TGCAGTGCTAGAGATTTGACAGATCTCTATGGCTACACCTTC	CSARDLTDLYGYTF
-	14	TRBJ1-6	TRBV10-3	-	TGTGCCATCAGTGACGGACAGACCCCACACCCCCTCCACTTT	CAISDGQTPHPLHF
-	12	TRBJ2-7	TRBV7-6	-	TGTGCCAGCAGCTTAGGGACCATACAGAAGGTCTTC	CASSLGTIQKVF
-	13	TRBJ2-1	TRBV29-1	TRBD2	TGCAGCGTTGACCCTCGGAGTAGCGGGAGCGGAATCTTC	CSVDPRSSGSGIF